These 11 T cell receptor beta chains were sequenced from one sample in a study of T cell clonality in common variable immunodeficiency. Using immunoSEQ multiplex PCR, the repertoire was profiled, and TCRdb retains in-frame clones only, with some absent. This sample has tens of thousands of clones, each found more than once. The sample taken for sequencing was peripheral blood mononuclear cells. These receptors were collected from a person between 18 and 75 years old in good health.

This clone was seen ten or more times. Coverage ceases 3 residues before the CDR3 finishes, and the germline J gene fills in the end. The chain is built from TRBV20-1 and TRBJ2-3; D is unclear. This CDR3 spans 14 amino acids. Trimming pared 7 bases from V and 2 bases from J, leaving 16 bases between. Germline V gene lookup returns CDR1 DFQATT and CDR2 SNEGSKA (reference sequence). The CDR3 spells CSVGRLGLTDTQYF. The CDR3 DNA, read in part, is TGCAGTGTTGGCCGGTTAGGGCTCACAGATACG.

This clone was seen at least ten times. The sequenced fragment ends 3 residues before the CDR3 boundary, so the rest is inferred from the germline J gene. The chain recombines TRBV10-3 with TRBJ1-2; 10 bases map to TRBD1. The CDR3 has 14 residues. Germline CDR1 and CDR2: ENHRY and SYGVKD. The trim removed 6 bases at V and 2 bases at J, leaving 3 bases unmatched. Partial CDR3 DNA: TGTGCCATCAGATTGACAGGGGGCAACTATGGC. This sequence encodes CAIRLTGGNYG. The CDR3 as a whole reads CAIRLTGGNYGYTF.

This clone was observed many times. The CDR3 is cut off 3 residues early in the read; its end comes from the germline J gene. V usage is TRBV6-2 or TRBV6-3 and J usage is TRBJ2-2; the D is unclear. The length of the CDR3 is 14 residues. V lost 2 bases to trimming and J lost 3 bases, with 7 bases between them. Germline CDR1 and CDR2: MNHEY and SVGEGT. The CDR3 DNA, read in part, is TGTGCCAGCAGTTACAACTATTACACCGGGGAG. Amino acids: CASSYNYYTGE. The entire CDR3 sequence reads CASSYNYYTGELFF.

This clone was observed a handful of times. The missing CDR3 end, 3 residues past where the read stops, is filled in from the germline J gene. The chain links TRBV2 to TRBJ2-6; 7 positions agree with TRBD2. The length of the CDR3 is 17 residues. Germline values: CDR1 SNHLY, CDR2 FYNNEI. The junction had 9 bases not matched to a gene; V was cut back by 5 bases and J by 2 bases. The CDR3: CASSKWGGSTGANVLTF. CDR3 DNA (partial): TGTGCCAGCAGTAAATGGGGGGGAAGTACTGGGGCCAACGTC.

This clone occurred many times. The sequence runs out 3 residues before the end of the CDR3; the remainder is reconstructed from the germline J gene. The chain recombines TRBV19 with TRBJ2-7; a weak D match, TRBD2 (6 bases). CDR3 length: 16 amino acids. Germline V gives CDR1 LNHDA, CDR2 SQIVND (reference sequence). The V end was cut by 5 bases, the J end by 2 bases, with 19 bases between. CDR3 DNA, as far as it was read: TGTGCCAGTAGTGCCCCCCGCGGGGATGGACCCTACGAG. Translation: CASSAPRGDGPYE. In full, the CDR3 is CASSAPRGDGPYEQYF.

Many counts were recorded for this clone. One junction end disagrees with the germline gene, perhaps due to a read error. Read coverage stops 3 residues before the CDR3 terminus; the germline J gene supplies the remainder. This chain joins TRBV30 and TRBJ1-2, with D tentatively TRBD1 (5 bases). The CDR3 runs 11 residues. Germline assignment: CDR1 GTSNPN and CDR2 SVGIG (reference sequence). The DNA read from the CDR3 is TGTGCCCGGAGCGGGGGGAATGGC. Protein: CARSGGNG. The CDR3, in full, reads CARSGGNGYTF.

This clone was picked up many times. The DNA ends 3 residues before the CDR3 does, and the rest of the CDR3 is filled in from the germline J gene. The rearrangement uses TRBV29-1 and TRBJ2-1; 8 nucleotides match TRBD1. The V gene end was trimmed by 5 bases and the J gene end by 7 bases; junction bases not matched to a gene: 4. Germline CDR1 is SQVTM and CDR2 is ANQGSEA. CDR3 length equals 12 residues. CDR3 DNA, as far as it was read: TGCAGCGTTCTCCAGGGGGCGAATGAG. Its translation is CSVLQGANE. The whole CDR3 protein is CSVLQGANEQFF.

Many counts were recorded for this clone. Sequencing ends 3 residues short of the CDR3 end; the germline J gene provides the rest. The rearrangement uses TRBV2 and TRBJ1-2, with a tentative D call TRBD1 (6 bases). Trimming removed 8 bases from V and 0 bases from J, with 19 bases in between. This CDR3 is built from 16 residues. Germline assignment: CDR1 SNHLY and CDR2 FYNNEI. CDR3 DNA (partial): TGTGCCAGCCAGGCAACAGGGATGGTCACTAACTATGGC. It specifies CASQATGMVTNYG. The complete CDR3 reads CASQATGMVTNYGYTF.

This clone was recorded a few times. The read terminates 3 residues ahead of where the CDR3 ends, so the germline J gene completes it. This chain connects TRBV19 to TRBJ2-4; a possible D gene is TRBD1 (6 bases). The germline gives CDR1 LNHDA, CDR2 SQIVND (reference sequence). This CDR3 comprises 13 residues. The sequenced CDR3 bases are TGTGCCAGTAGTATAGGTGGGGGCTGGGGT. Residues: CASSIGGGWG. The whole CDR3 region reads CASSIGGGWGQYF.

This clone was recorded at least ten times. The missing CDR3 end, 3 residues past where the read stops, is filled in from the germline J gene. This chain links TRBV5-1 with TRBJ2-3; TRBD2 aligns across 9 bases. The CDR3 contains 16 residues. Germline CDR1 reads SGHRS; CDR2 reads YFSETQ. J gave up 6 bases and V 1 base, and 9 bases lay outside the gene matches. The CDR3 spells CASSLQAGGLPDTQYF. CDR3 DNA (partial): TGCGCCAGCAGCTTGCAGGCGGGAGGGCTCCCCGATACG.

The table lists this clone with many counts. Coverage ceases 3 residues before the CDR3 finishes, and the germline J gene fills in the end. The rearrangement links TRBV5-1 to TRBJ1-1, with 9 bases that match TRBD1. The J segment lost 1 base and the V segment lost 2 bases, leaving 6 bases of the junction unmatched. CDR1 is SGHRS, CDR2 YFSETQ, per germline. The CDR3 is 16 residues long. CDR3 sequence reads: CASSFVGGQGNTEAFF. CDR3 DNA, as far as it was read: TGCGCCAGCAGCTTCGTCGGGGGACAGGGGAACACTGAA. The whole variable domain, filled in from reference TRBV5-1 and TRBJ1-1, reads KAGVTQTPRYLIKTRGQQVTLSCSPISGHRSVSWYQQTPGQGLQFLFEYFSETQRNKGNFPGRFSGRQFSNSRSEMNVSTLELGDSALYLCASSFVGGQGNTEAFFGQGTRLTVV.